This T cell receptor beta chain was found in a study of cytomegalovirus exposure and HLA in healthy donors. Overall study context: HLA-typed donors contributed 65 million to 95 million unique TCRs, which were held in an early data release. Membership in the Caucasian-associated ancestry cluster was found for approximately 85% of about 430 genotyped donors.

Study conclusions and caveats: Most of the TCR beta V segments (in an earlier analysis) were productive either about 87% or about 30% of the time. Several top significant clusters appeared, in a later analysis, to be linked to common viral pathogens.

Of note for this clone: As yet, its antigen is unknown.

PCR used 60 Vbeta primers and 13 Jbeta primers. TCRdb keeps only in-frame clones here, not all; method: immunoSEQ multiplex PCR. This table has more than 95,000 clones, about 75% appearing once. The receptor's source is a man in his 60s in good health and CMV-seropositive. Sequencing was carried out using PBMCs.

The CDR3 bases are TGTGCCAGCAGCTTTGGGCAGCTGAACTCTGGAAACACCATATATTTT. The encoded protein is CASSFGQLNSGNTIYF. The genes are TRBV7-8 and TRBJ1-3, with no clear D. Germline V gene sequence: CDR1 SGHVS, CDR2 FQNEAQ. Trimming left V 3 bases short and J 0 bases short, with 12 bases between. The CDR3 runs to 16 residues.